The 15 T cell receptor beta chains below were found in one sample sequenced in a study of blood T cell repertoires in COVID-19 (dated by TCRdb to the early 2020s). The protocol used for the library was the immunoSEQ multiplex PCR assay. What TCRdb holds here is the immuneACCESS table cut down to in-frame rearrangements. Part of the clones is not present; checked against another copy, under half of the missing clones reflect an unresolved V gene, and the others are unexplained. The sample records hundreds of thousands of clones, approximately 82% of which are singletons. The ten largest clones take up about 8.9% of the sample. Sequencing was performed on peripheral blood. The source of these receptors is a woman aged 45 to 65 with acute or convalescent COVID-19.

This chain connects TRBV2 to TRBJ2-1; 7 nucleotides agree with TRBD2. The length of the CDR3 is 14 residues. V lost 4 bases to trimming and J lost 5 bases; unmatched junction nucleotides: 5. CDR1 SNHLY and CDR2 FYNNEI come from the germline V gene. The CDR3 coding sequence is TGTGCCAGCAGTGCTAGCGGTACCAACAATGAGCAGTTCTTC. Translated: CASSASGTNNEQFF. The full variable domain, in which reference TRBV2 and TRBJ2-1 provide the parts outside the CDR3, is EPEVTQTPSHQVTQMGQEVILRCVPISNHLYFYWYRQILGQKVEFLVSFYNNEISEKSEIFDDQFSVERPDGSNFTLKIRSTKLEDSAMYFCASSASGTNNEQFFGPGTRLTVL.

The chain uses TRBV9 and TRBJ1-2, with D possibly TRBD1 on 6 matching bases. This CDR3 contains 14 residues. Germline assignment: CDR1 SGDLS and CDR2 YYNGEE. V gave up 4 bases and J gave up 8 bases, with 18 bases separating them. CDR3 nucleotide sequence: TGTGCCAGCAGCCCAGCCGAGGGGACACGAGGCTACACCTTC. Protein product: CASSPAEGTRGYTF.

This clone was seen many times. V gene TRBV5-1 combines with J gene TRBJ1-4; 10 bases match TRBD1. This CDR3 comprises 16 residues. V dropped 3 bases and J dropped 7; count of bases not matched to a gene: 9. Germline V gives CDR1 SGHRS, CDR2 YFSETQ. For the CDR3, the DNA is TGCGCCAGCAGCTCCCCCCCGGGACAGGGGTTTGAAAAACTGTTTTTT. Its translation is CASSSPPGQGFEKLFF.

This chain joins TRBV7-9 and TRBJ1-2; weak D call: TRBD1 (6 bases). Trimming stripped 5 bases from V and 6 bases from J, with 16 bases between. Germline CDR1 and CDR2: SEHNR and FQNEAQ (reference sequence). The CDR3 spans 14 residues. The DNA of the CDR3 is TGTGCCAGCAGCATAATGGCAGGGGAAAATGGCTACACCTTC. Its protein product is CASSIMAGENGYTF.

The rearrangement links TRBV20-1 to TRBJ1-2; D gene unclear. Per germline, CDR1 DFQATT and CDR2 SNEGSKA (reference sequence). The CDR3 extends over 11 amino acids. With 6 bases removed from V and 3 bases from J, the gap between germline ends came to 8 bases. CDR3 loop: CSAWRDYGYTF. The CDR3, as DNA: TGCAGTGCCTGGAGGGACTATGGCTACACCTTC.

The chain employs TRBV7-2 and TRBJ1-1; D unresolved. Trimming removed 2 bases from V and 1 base from J, with 14 bases in between. This CDR3 contains 16 residues. The germline V gene encodes CDR1 SGHTA and CDR2 FQGNSA. DNA of the CDR3: TGTGCCAGCAGCTTAAAGGCGGTCACTAAGAACACTGAAGCTTTCTTT. This gives the protein CASSLKAVTKNTEAFF.

V usage is TRBV2 and J usage is TRBJ2-3, with TRBD2 matching over 9 bases. The length of the CDR3 is 18 residues. Germline CDR1 reads SNHLY; CDR2 reads FYNNEI. J gave up 1 base and V 3 bases, and 11 bases lay outside the gene matches. CDR3 sequence: CASSDVGTSKRGTDTQYF. DNA of the CDR3: TGTGCCAGCAGTGACGTCGGGACTAGCAAACGAGGCACAGATACGCAGTATTTT.

The genes are TRBV6-2 or TRBV6-3 and TRBJ2-7; D uncertain. The CDR3 sequence is 13 residues long. Germline-derived CDR1 and CDR2 are MNHEY and SVGEGT. The V end lost 2 bases, the J end lost 3 bases, and 8 bases lay between the germline ends. The CDR3 sequence is CASSYPPDYEQYF. In nucleotides, the CDR3 is TGTGCCAGCAGTTACCCGCCAGACTACGAGCAGTACTTC.

The chain recombines TRBV27 with TRBJ1-6, with 9 positions matching TRBD1. With V trimmed by 3 bases and J by 3 bases, 6 bases remained unmatched. From germline, CDR1 is MNHEY and CDR2 SMNVEV (reference sequence). There are 17 residues in the CDR3. The chain's CDR3 is CASSLGDRAYYNSPLHF. The CDR3 nucleotides are TGTGCCAGCAGTTTGGGGGACAGGGCGTACTATAATTCACCCCTCCACTTT.

The chain has TRBV2 and TRBJ2-7; maybe TRBD2 (6 bases). The CDR3 is made up of 12 amino acids. Germline CDR1 reads SNHLY; CDR2 reads FYNNEI. Deletions cut 6 bases from V and 0 bases from J, with 6 bases between. The CDR3 sequence is CASRGGSYEQYF. The CDR3 region has the DNA TGTGCCAGCAGGGGAGGCTCCTACGAGCAGTACTTC.

The chain carries TRBV3-1 (or the pseudogene TRBV3-2) and TRBJ2-1; possible D gene TRBD2, 6 bases. The CDR3 runs 17 residues. V lost 0 bases and J lost 8, with 20 bases in between. In germline, CDR1 is LGHDT, CDR2 YNNKEL (reference sequence). CDR3 sequence: CASSQDGGASWSDEQFF. CDR3 coding DNA: TGTGCCAGCAGCCAAGATGGCGGGGCTAGCTGGAGCGATGAGCAGTTCTTC.

The V call is TRBV20-1, the J call TRBJ2-5, with D perhaps TRBD1 (6 bases). The germline V gene encodes CDR1 DFQATT and CDR2 SNEGSKA (reference sequence). V was shortened by 3 bases and J by 0 bases, with 14 bases between the two germline ends. The length of the CDR3 is 15 residues. CDR3 residues: CSASHRAEYQETQYF. The CDR3 bases are TGCAGTGCTAGTCACAGGGCAGAGTACCAAGAGACCCAGTACTTC.

The CDR3: CASIILGQGANEQYF. The CDR3 DNA reads TGTGCCAGCATTATCTTGGGACAGGGGGCGAACGAGCAGTACTTC. This chain joins TRBV28 and TRBJ2-7; 12 nucleotides agree with TRBD1. Trimming removed 7 bases from V and 5 bases from J; junction bases left unmatched: 9. CDR1 is MDHEN and CDR2 is SYDVKM in the germline V gene. The length of the CDR3 is 15 residues.

The chain has TRBV3-1 (or the pseudogene TRBV3-2) and TRBJ1-4; the match to TRBD1 covers 9 bases. Per the germline V gene, CDR1 is LGHDT and CDR2 is YNNKEL (reference sequence). Germline trimming cut 3 bases from V and 5 bases from J; bases unmatched to any gene: 10. The CDR3 contains 17 residues. This CDR3 reads CASSHRMTGGVNEKLFF. CDR3 DNA sequence: TGTGCCAGCAGCCATAGAATGACAGGGGGAGTAAATGAAAAACTGTTTTTT.

This clone was seen just once. CDR3 protein: CASSLGQTYYEQYF. The CDR3, as DNA: TGCGCCAGCAGCTTGGGACAGACCTACTACGAGCAGTACTTC. The chain uses TRBV5-1 and TRBJ2-7, with D perhaps matching TRBD1 (5 bases). Trimming took off 0 bases at V and 3 bases at J, with 10 bases between the two ends. Per germline, CDR1 SGHRS and CDR2 YFSETQ. The CDR3 has 14 amino acids.